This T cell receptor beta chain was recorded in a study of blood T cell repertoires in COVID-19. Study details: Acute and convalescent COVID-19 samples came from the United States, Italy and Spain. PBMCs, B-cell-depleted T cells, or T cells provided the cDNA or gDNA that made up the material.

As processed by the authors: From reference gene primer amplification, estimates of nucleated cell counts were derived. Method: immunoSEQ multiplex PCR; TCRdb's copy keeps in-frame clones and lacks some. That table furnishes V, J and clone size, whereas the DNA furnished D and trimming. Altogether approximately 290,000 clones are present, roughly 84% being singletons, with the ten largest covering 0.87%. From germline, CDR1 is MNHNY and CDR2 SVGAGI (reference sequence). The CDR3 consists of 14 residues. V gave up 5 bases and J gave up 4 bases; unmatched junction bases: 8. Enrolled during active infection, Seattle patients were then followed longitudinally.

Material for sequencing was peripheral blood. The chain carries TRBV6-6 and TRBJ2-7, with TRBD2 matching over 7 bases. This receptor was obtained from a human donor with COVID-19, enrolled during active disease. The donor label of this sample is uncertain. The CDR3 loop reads CASSESGTSYEQYF. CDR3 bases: TGTGCCAGCAGTGAGAGCGGGACCTCATACGAGCAGTACTTC.